The T cell receptor beta chain described here comes from a study of T-cell reconstitution after alpha-beta-depleted transplantation in children. Study-wide findings and caveats: Certain patients had high TCRbeta diversity at day 60, and it came from recipient T cells and thymic progenitors that survived. Roughly two months post-transplant, alpha-beta T cells reportedly originated from several hundred graft clones that had expanded. Counts and diversity of T cells one year after transplant came mostly from newly produced T cells.

The trim removed 2 bases at V and 6 bases at J, leaving 9 bases unmatched. Looked up from germline, CDR1 is SGHRS and CDR2 is YFSETQ. The CDR3 has 15 residues. This clonotype was recorded a few times. Its target is unknown. This sample's TCRbeta library carried unique molecular identifier barcodes. TCRdb itself ran the PCR reads through MiXCR, one entry per CDR3 protein. The table shows about 510,000 distinct CDR3 sequences, with 9.5% to 12% occurring only once. The material sequenced was PBMCs, mostly from graft donor cells, taken 180 days after TCRalphabeta/CD19-depleted stem cell transplant. The clonotype originates from a female patient aged 2 to 10 who had a stem cell transplant for aplastic anemia, so the T cells may come from the graft donor. The chain employs TRBV5-1 and TRBJ2-5; 8 bases agree with TRBD2. Here the CDR3 reads CASSFGTRGLQTQYF. In DNA form, the CDR3 reads TGCGCCAGCAGCTTTGGGACTAGAGGTCTCCAGACCCAGTACTTC.